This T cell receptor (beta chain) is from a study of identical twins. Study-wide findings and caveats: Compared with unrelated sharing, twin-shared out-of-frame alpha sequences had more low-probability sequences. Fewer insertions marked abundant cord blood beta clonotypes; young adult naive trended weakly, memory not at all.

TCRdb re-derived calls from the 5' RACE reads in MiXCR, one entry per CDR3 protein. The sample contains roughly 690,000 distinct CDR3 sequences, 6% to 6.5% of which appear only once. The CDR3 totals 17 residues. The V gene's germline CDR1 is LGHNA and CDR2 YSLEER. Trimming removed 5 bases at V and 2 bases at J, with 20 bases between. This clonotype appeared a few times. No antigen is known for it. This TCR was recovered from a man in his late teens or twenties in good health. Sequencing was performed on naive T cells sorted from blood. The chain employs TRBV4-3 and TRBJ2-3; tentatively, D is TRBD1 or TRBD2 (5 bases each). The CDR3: CASSTLPPGQDTDTQYF. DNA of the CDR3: TGCGCCAGCAGCACCCTTCCACCGGGGCAGGACACAGATACGCAGTATTTT.